The rows below give T cell receptor beta chains drawn from one sample of a study of T cell responses to AZD1222 COVID-19 vaccine. TCRdb keeps only in-frame clones here, not all; method: immunoSEQ multiplex PCR. The sample consists of some 150,000 clones, around nine tenths of them appearing once. Sequenced material: peripheral blood, taken on day 0 of MenACWY control vaccination. The receptors were sampled from an adult in good health. The CDR3 runs from the conserved cysteine through the conserved F or W. D genes are given only for firm matches. Expanded clones are given a class, and other clones once, few, many or no size at all.

clone size	D gene	V gene	J gene	CDR3 protein	CDR3 DNA
NA	NA	TRBV18	TRBJ2-6	CASSAGANVLTF	TGTGCCAGCTCAGCTGGGGCCAACGTCCTGACTTTC
NA	NA	TRBV19	TRBJ1-3	CASKGRGSSGNTIYF	TGTGCCAGTAAGGGCAGGGGAAGCTCTGGAAACACCATATATTTT
NA	NA	TRBV21-1	TRBJ1-3	CAGRQGARGNTIYF	TGTGCCGGCAGACAGGGGGCCAGGGGAAACACCATATATTTT
once	NA	TRBV3-1/TRBV3-2	TRBJ1-1	CASTRGGNTEAFF	TGTGCCAGCACCAGGGGTGGGAACACTGAAGCTTTCTTT
NA	NA	TRBV3-1/TRBV3-2	TRBJ1-3	CASSQVSLPGNTIYF	TGTGCCAGCAGCCAAGTCTCGCTTCCTGGAAACACCATATATTTT
NA	NA	TRBV11-2	TRBJ1-1	CASSFNLEAFF	TGTGCCAGCAGCTTCAACCTTGAAGCTTTCTTT
NA	NA	TRBV15	TRBJ2-2	CATSRGGSNTGELFF	TGTGCCACCAGCAGAGGAGGATCGAACACCGGGGAGCTGTTTTTT
NA	NA	TRBV3-1/TRBV3-2	TRBJ2-3	CASSQEHGPLQYF	TGTGCCAGCAGCCAAGAACACGGCCCTTTGCAGTATTTT
NA	NA	TRBV19	TRBJ2-2	CASRRQATNTGELFF	TGTGCCAGTAGAAGGCAGGCGACGAACACCGGGGAGCTGTTTTTT
NA	NA	TRBV30	TRBJ2-1	CAFPRGEEQFF	TGTGCCTTCCCCAGGGGAGAAGAGCAGTTCTTC
NA	TRBD1	TRBV9	TRBJ2-3	CASSPGTGTDTQYF	TGTGCCAGCAGCCCTGGGACAGGGACAGATACGCAGTATTTT
few	NA	TRBV3-1/TRBV3-2	TRBJ2-5	CASSLIQETQYF	TGTGCCAGCAGCCTCATCCAAGAGACCCAGTACTTC
NA	NA	TRBV10-3	TRBJ1-5	CAISEGGRTQPQHF	TGTGCCATCAGTGAAGGGGGGAGAACTCAGCCCCAGCATTTT
NA	NA	TRBV7-9	TRBJ1-2	CASSFGASYGYTF	TGTGCCAGCAGCTTCGGGGCTTCCTATGGCTACACCTTC
NA	TRBD1	TRBV7-3	TRBJ1-1	CASRAGTENTEAFF	TGTGCCAGCAGAGCCGGGACAGAGAACACTGAAGCTTTCTTT
once	TRBD2	TRBV27	TRBJ2-3	CASSPLAGGMEDTQYF	TGTGCCAGCAGTCCCCTAGCGGGGGGTATGGAGGATACGCAGTATTTT
NA	NA	TRBV28	TRBJ2-7	CASSFDGSSYEQYF	TGTGCCAGCAGTTTCGATGGGAGCTCCTACGAGCAGTACTTC
NA	TRBD1	TRBV7-8	TRBJ1-4	CASSLAQGAPEKLFF	TGTGCCAGCAGCTTAGCCCAGGGGGCCCCAGAAAAACTGTTTTTT
NA	TRBD1	TRBV10-3	TRBJ2-1	CAISPSGQGYNEQFF	TGTGCCATCAGTCCCTCGGGACAGGGCTACAATGAGCAGTTCTTC
NA	TRBD2	TRBV7-8	TRBJ2-7	CASSLVRLAGLSEQYF	TGTGCCAGCAGCTTAGTCCGACTAGCGGGGTTGAGCGAGCAGTACTTC
NA	NA	TRBV11-2	TRBJ1-2	CASSPGPGRANYGYTF	TGTGCCAGCAGCCCGGGGCCGGGACGGGCTAACTATGGCTACACCTTC
NA	NA	TRBV15	TRBJ2-7	CATSRDLGFSYEQYF	TGTGCCACCAGCAGAGATTTAGGGTTTTCCTACGAGCAGTACTTC
NA	NA	TRBV3-1/TRBV3-2	TRBJ2-1	CASSPGGSLYNEQFF	TGTGCCAGCAGCCCCGGGGGTAGCCTCTACAATGAGCAGTTCTTC
NA	NA	TRBV6-5	TRBJ2-7	CASSPSRSEQYF	TGTGCCAGCAGTCCGTCTCGGAGCGAGCAGTACTTC
once	NA	TRBV28	TRBJ1-2	CASSLRPNYGYTF	TGTGCCAGCAGTTTGAGGCCCAACTATGGCTACACCTTC
NA	NA	TRBV6-4	TRBJ2-3	CASSDTGPTDTQYF	TGTGCCAGCAGTGATACGGGGCCCACAGATACGCAGTATTTT
NA	NA	TRBV6-1	TRBJ1-2	CASSEALRGVRYGYTF	TGTGCCAGCAGTGAAGCGCTTCGGGGGGTGCGGTATGGCTACACCTTC
once	NA	TRBV2	TRBJ1-1	CASTDRLHEAFF	TGTGCCAGCACTGACAGGCTCCATGAAGCTTTCTTT
NA	TRBD1	TRBV5-1	TRBJ2-4	CASSLNRGVKNIQYF	TGCGCCAGCAGCTTGAACAGGGGAGTCAAAAACATTCAGTACTTC
once	NA	TRBV12-5	TRBJ2-3	CASGLAKTGDFDTDTQYF	TGTGCTAGTGGTTTGGCCAAAACGGGGGATTTTGATACAGATACGCAGTATTTT
NA	NA	TRBV28	TRBJ1-5	CASSLRNQPQHF	TGTGCCAGCAGTTTAAGGAATCAGCCCCAGCATTTT
NA	NA	TRBV9	TRBJ1-1	CASSVGGDTEAFF	TGTGCCAGCAGCGTAGGGGGGGATACTGAAGCTTTCTTT
many	NA	TRBV27	TRBJ1-1	CASSLFQGGYTEAFF	TGTGCCAGCAGTTTATTCCAGGGAGGGTACACTGAAGCTTTCTTT
NA	NA	TRBV6-5	TRBJ1-1	CASRARQEAFF	TGTGCCAGCAGGGCAAGACAAGAAGCTTTCTTT
NA	NA	TRBV6-5	TRBJ1-2	CASSYSGPRDGYTF	TGTGCCAGCAGTTACTCCGGGCCCCGGGATGGCTACACCTTC
NA	NA	TRBV27	TRBJ1-2	CASSLRGAGYGYTF	TGTGCCAGCAGTTTGCGGGGGGCTGGCTATGGCTACACCTTC
NA	NA	TRBV19	TRBJ2-2	CASSPRDFWNTGELFF	TGTGCCAGTAGTCCAAGGGACTTCTGGAACACCGGGGAGCTGTTTTTT
NA	NA	TRBV5-6	TRBJ1-5	CASSLRSQPQHF	TGTGCCAGCAGCTTGCGCAGTCAGCCCCAGCATTTT
NA	NA	TRBV28	TRBJ1-5	CASSPGGRYQPQHF	TGTGCCAGCAGTCCCGGAGGGCGATATCAGCCCCAGCATTTT
NA	NA	TRBV7-3	TRBJ2-4	CASSLTGNGIQYF	TGTGCCAGCAGCCTAACAGGGAATGGCATTCAGTACTTC